This T cell receptor beta chain was captured by sequencing in a study of blood T cell repertoires in COVID-19. Measured with immunoSEQ multiplex PCR; TCRdb has only the in-frame clones, and not every one. The sample contains approximately 70,000 clones, under 80% of which appear only once. CDR1 and CDR2 (germline): LNHDA, SQIVND (reference sequence). CDR3 length: 15 residues. V lost 3 bases to trimming and J lost 2 bases, with 14 bases between them. The chain joins TRBV19 to TRBJ2-7; D might be TRBD2 (5 bases). This TCR was recovered from a woman aged 55-69 years who had been exposed to COVID-19. The sequenced sample consisted of PBMCs or T cells enriched from blood (not recorded which). In DNA, the CDR3 is TGTGCCAGTAGTATTAATGGAGCGGAGACCTACGAGCAGTACTTC. Translation: CASSINGAETYEQYF. The entire variable domain, with the rest obtained from reference TRBV19 and TRBJ2-7, is as follows: DGGITQSPKYLFRKEGQNVTLSCEQNLNHDAMYWYRQDPGQGLRLIYYSQIVNDFQKGDIAEGYSVSREKKESFPLTVTSAQKNPTAFYLCASSINGAETYEQYFGPGTRLTVT.